A single sample gave rise to the 21 T cell receptor beta chains below, sequenced in a study of blood T cell repertoires in COVID-19. Profiled with immunoSEQ multiplex PCR; TCRdb holds only in-frame clones, not every one. The sample includes about 150,000 clones, about four fifths seen only once; the top ten take 2.2%. The source material was peripheral blood. Receptors were obtained from a man between 65 and 85 years old with acute or convalescent COVID-19.

This clone appeared once. The chain carries TRBV7-2 and TRBJ2-1; D is unclear. Trimming pared 1 base from V and 0 bases from J, leaving 10 bases between. The CDR3 spans 16 residues. Germline CDR1 SGHTA, CDR2 FQGNSA. The CDR3 loop reads CASSLDAASSYNEQFF. CDR3 DNA sequence: TGTGCCAGCAGCTTAGATGCGGCTTCCTCCTACAATGAGCAGTTCTTC. The complete variable domain, with remaining parts taken from reference TRBV7-2 and TRBJ2-1, reads GAGVSQSPSNKVTEKGKDVELRCDPISGHTALYWYRQSLGQGLEFLIYFQGNSAPDKSGLPSDRFSAERTGGSVSTLTIQRTQQEDSAVYLCASSLDAASSYNEQFFGPGTRLTVL.

The chain uses TRBV7-2 and TRBJ2-1, with 7 positions matching TRBD2. This CDR3 is built from 14 residues. CDR1 and CDR2 from the germline V gene are SGHTA and FQGNSA. Trimming at V came to 3 bases and at J to 6 bases, leaving 5 bases not matched to a gene. CDR3 nucleotide sequence: TGTGCCAGCAGCTTCAAGGGAGGGGTCAATGAGCAGTTCTTC. Translated: CASSFKGGVNEQFF. Based on the CDR3 plus reference TRBV7-2 and TRBJ2-1, the full variable domain is GAGVSQSPSNKVTEKGKDVELRCDPISGHTALYWYRQSLGQGLEFLIYFQGNSAPDKSGLPSDRFSAERTGGSVSTLTIQRTQQEDSAVYLCASSFKGGVNEQFFGPGTRLTVL.

This sequence joins TRBV6-6 and TRBJ1-5, with D tentatively TRBD1 (6 bases). The CDR3 has 14 amino acids. Germline CDR1 and CDR2: MNHNY and SVGAGI (reference sequence). V dropped 6 bases and J dropped 4 bases, with 13 bases sitting between them. CDR3 loop: CASSLGQLNQPQHF. The DNA of the CDR3 is TGTGCCAGCAGCCTCGGACAGCTAAATCAGCCCCAGCATTTT.

The table lists this clone with a few counts. The chain employs TRBV12-5 and TRBJ2-3; the match to TRBD2 covers 14 bases. Germline CDR1 LGHNT, CDR2 FRNRAP. V trimming: 7 bases; J trimming: 3 bases; junction bases outside the gene matches: 6. This CDR3 has 16 amino acids. The CDR3 DNA follows: TGTGCTAGTGCCAACGGACTAGCGGGGGGTACAGATACGCAGTATTTT. This gives the protein CASANGLAGGTDTQYF. Complete variable domain (other parts from reference TRBV12-5 and TRBJ2-3): DARVTQTPRHKVTEMGQEVTMRCQPILGHNTVFWYRQTMMQGLELLAYFRNRAPLDDSGMPKDRFSAEMPDATLATLKIQPSEPRDSAVYFCASANGLAGGTDTQYFGPGTRLTVL.

The chain has TRBV11-2 and TRBJ1-1, with 8 bases lining up with TRBD1. J gave up 1 base and V 5 bases, and 6 bases lay outside the gene matches. This CDR3 comprises 15 residues. CDR1 and CDR2 (germline): SGHAT, FQNNGV. As DNA, the CDR3 is TGTGCCAGCAGCCCGCGACAGGGGACGAACACTGAAGCTTTCTTT. Encoded protein: CASSPRQGTNTEAFF.

The gene calls are TRBV6-4 and TRBJ1-6; D gene ambiguous. The CDR3 covers 16 residues. The germline CDR1 and CDR2 sequences are MRHNA and SNTAGT. The V and J ends lost 6 bases and 14 bases respectively, with 26 bases between them. CDR3 nucleotide sequence: TGTGCCAGCAGATCTAGAGAACCCGAGTCAATACTCACCCTCCACTTT. It yields the protein CASRSREPESILTLHF.

This sequence joins TRBV5-5 and TRBJ1-1, with D hard to call. V shed 5 bases and J shed 5 bases, with 10 bases lying between them. The CDR3 runs 12 residues. CDR1 and CDR2 (germline): SGHKS, YYEKEE (reference sequence). This CDR3 is CASRLSQTEAFF. CDR3 bases: TGTGCCAGCAGGCTTTCCCAGACTGAAGCTTTCTTT. Supplemented by reference TRBV5-5 and TRBJ1-1, the full variable domain reads DAGVTQSPTHLIKTRGQQVTLRCSPISGHKSVSWYQQVLGQGPQFIFQYYEKEERGRGNFPDRFSARQFPNYSSELNVNALLLGDSALYLCASRLSQTEAFFGQGTRLTVV.

J is TRBJ2-5 and V is TRBV5-1; D gene ambiguous. Germline V gene sequence: CDR1 SGHRS, CDR2 YFSETQ. The V end lost 1 base, the J end lost 2 bases, and 9 bases lay between the germline ends. This CDR3 comprises 14 residues. The CDR3 bases are TGCGCCAGCAGCTTGAACAGTCGGCAAGAGACCCAGTACTTC. Translating gives CASSLNSRQETQYF.

The chain recombines TRBV19 with TRBJ1-5; 8 nucleotides match TRBD1. The CDR3 is 15 amino acids. With V trimmed by 9 bases and J by 0 bases, 7 bases remained unmatched. CDR1 and CDR2 (germline): LNHDA, SQIVND (reference sequence). The CDR3 bases are TGTGCCAGCAAGAGGACAGGGAATAGCAATCAGCCCCAGCATTTT. This codes for CASKRTGNSNQPQHF.

In its sample, this clone was seen a few times. The chain employs TRBV14 and TRBJ2-2; 7 positions agree with TRBD2. Trimming removed 5 bases from V and 2 bases from J; junction bases left unmatched: 5. This CDR3 spans 15 amino acids. Germline V gives CDR1 SGHDN, CDR2 FVKESK. This chain's CDR3 is CASSRRGLNTGELFF. Here the CDR3 DNA reads TGTGCCAGCAGCAGACGGGGACTAAACACCGGGGAGCTGTTTTTT.

This clone was seen a single time. V is TRBV7-8 and J is TRBJ1-6, with D hard to call. The CDR3 loop spans 13 amino acids. Germline assignment: CDR1 SGHVS and CDR2 FQNEAQ. The V and J ends lost 1 base and 7 bases respectively, with 5 bases between them. CDR3 coding DNA: TGTGCCAGCAGCTTAGGCAGGAATTCACCCCTCCACTTT. This sequence encodes CASSLGRNSPLHF.

The chain combines TRBV18 with TRBJ2-2; TRBD2 matches 7 bases. Looked up from germline, CDR1 is KGHSH and CDR2 is LQKENI. The junction had 3 bases not matched to a gene; V was cut back by 2 bases and J by 3 bases. The CDR3 is 15 amino acids. The CDR3 DNA reads TGTGCCAGCTCACCAAGCGGGAAGGACACCGGGGAGCTGTTTTTT. The encoded protein is CASSPSGKDTGELFF.

V is TRBV2 and J is TRBJ1-4, with 9 bases that match TRBD1. The CDR3 extends over 14 amino acids. Germline V CDR1 and CDR2: SNHLY, FYNNEI. Trimming at V came to 9 bases and at J to 6 bases, leaving 8 bases not matched to a gene. The CDR3 is CARGTGGADEKLFF. The CDR3 coding sequence is TGTGCCAGGGGTACAGGGGGCGCCGATGAAAAACTGTTTTTT.

This clone was recorded a few times. This sequence joins TRBV6-1 and TRBJ2-5; D is possibly TRBD2 (6 bases). The ends were cut back, 3 bases at V and 5 bases at J, with 19 bases in the middle. Germline assignment: CDR1 MNHNS and CDR2 SASEGT. This CDR3 region has 16 residues. The CDR3 region has the DNA TGTGCCAGCAGTGACCCCGGGGGACCCCCCGGGGAGACCCAGTACTTC. Its protein is CASSDPGGPPGETQYF.

The V gene is TRBV6-5, the J gene TRBJ2-1; no clear D. Trimming pared 0 bases from V and 4 bases from J, leaving 10 bases between. The CDR3 has 15 residues. Germline CDR1 reads MNHEY; CDR2 reads SVGAGI. The CDR3 reads CASSYSKQFYNEQFF. The CDR3 DNA reads as TGTGCCAGCAGTTACTCGAAACAGTTTTACAATGAGCAGTTCTTC.

The chain has TRBV5-4 and TRBJ1-2, with TRBD1 matching over 9 bases. Germline V gene data show CDR1 as SGHNT and CDR2 as YYREEE (reference sequence). The V and J ends lost 4 bases and 7 bases, in that order; junction bases with no gene match: 26. The CDR3 totals 20 residues. CDR3 DNA sequence: TGTGCCAGCAGCCCCGGGACAGGGATAGTGCTCAAACCCAAATGGAGTGGCTACACCTTC. Translating gives CASSPGTGIVLKPKWSGYTF. The full variable domain, its missing parts supplied by reference TRBV5-4 and TRBJ1-2, is ETGVTQSPTHLIKTRGQQVTLRCSSQSGHNTVSWYQQALGQGPQFIFQYYREEENGRGNFPPRFSGLQFPNYSSELNVNALELDDSALYLCASSPGTGIVLKPKWSGYTFGSGTRLTVV.

The genes are TRBV6-5 and TRBJ2-5, with TRBD1 as a possible D gene (5 bases). The V end lost 4 bases, the J end lost 5 bases, and 14 bases lay between the germline ends. Germline CDR1 and CDR2: MNHEY and SVGAGI. The CDR3 runs 14 residues. CDR3 loop: CASSSPQGSETQYF. CDR3 nucleotide sequence: TGTGCCAGCAGTTCACCTCAGGGATCCGAGACCCAGTACTTC.

The CDR3 spells CASSTETGTGELFF. The CDR3 DNA reads as TGTGCCAGCTCAACCGAGACAGGTACCGGGGAGCTGTTTTTT. The V and J genes are TRBV18 and TRBJ2-2, with D perhaps matching TRBD1 (6 bases). This CDR3 region has 14 residues. Per germline, CDR1 KGHSH and CDR2 LQKENI. V dropped 5 bases and J dropped 5 bases, with 12 bases sitting between them. The variable domain in full, with the rest retrieved from reference TRBV18 and TRBJ2-2, is NAGVMQNPRHLVRRRGQEARLRCSPMKGHSHVYWYRQLPEEGLKFMVYLQKENIIDESGMPKERFSAEFPKEGPSILRIQQVVRGDSAAYFCASSTETGTGELFFGEGSRLTVL.

The J gene is TRBJ1-4, the V gene TRBV18; the D gene is possibly TRBD1 (5 bases). The V end was cut by 2 bases, the J end by 6 bases, with 7 bases between. CDR3 size: 13 residues. The germline gives CDR1 KGHSH, CDR2 LQKENI. DNA of the CDR3: TGTGCCAGCTCACCAGGGACTGATGAAAAACTGTTTTTT. This codes for CASSPGTDEKLFF.

The chain joins TRBV18 to TRBJ2-1, with a weak D call TRBD1 (6 bases). Germline loops: CDR1 KGHSH, CDR2 LQKENI. The V end was cut by 6 bases, the J end by 8 bases, with 14 bases between. This CDR3 region has 13 residues. The CDR3 loop reads CASSAQGEDEQFF. CDR3 in DNA: TGTGCCAGCTCGGCACAGGGAGAGGATGAGCAGTTCTTC.

This clone appeared a single time. Written as DNA, the CDR3 is TGTGCCAGCAGGCCGGACAGGAGTCCATTGAACACTGAAGCTTTCTTT. Translation gives CASRPDRSPLNTEAFF. V usage is TRBV28 and J usage is TRBJ1-1; TRBD1 agrees at 7 bases. V lost 6 bases to trimming and J lost 0 bases; unmatched junction nucleotides: 10. The CDR3 consists of 16 residues. Germline lookup yields CDR1 MDHEN and CDR2 SYDVKM.